Listed here is a single T cell receptor (beta chain). The CDR3 is 16 residues long. Trimming removed 5 bases from V and 4 bases from J, with 20 bases in between. CDR1 is SGHTA, CDR2 FQGNSA, per germline. The data were taken from a study of long-term antiretroviral therapy in people with HIV. This was the immunoSEQ v3.0 assay at survey level. The data were produced by immunoSEQ multiplex PCR, yet TCRdb's version contains in-frame clones alone and is incomplete. The sample lists around 20,000 clones; around 85% were seen once. V is TRBV7-2 and J is TRBJ1-1, with D possibly TRBD1 on 6 matching bases. The sequenced sample was unsorted PBMCs, obtained roughly 4 years after starting antiretroviral therapy. The sequence derives from a man between 18 and 35 years old with HIV. CDR3 DNA: TGTGCCAGCAGCCACAGACAGGATTTGAGCGGCACTGAAGCTTTCTTT. Protein: CASSHRQDLSGTEAFF. Supplemented by reference TRBV7-2 and TRBJ1-1, the full variable domain reads GAGVSQSPSNKVTEKGKDVELRCDPISGHTALYWYRQSLGQGLEFLIYFQGNSAPDKSGLPSDRFSAERTGGSVSTLTIQRTQQEDSAVYLCASSHRQDLSGTEAFFGQGTRLTVV.